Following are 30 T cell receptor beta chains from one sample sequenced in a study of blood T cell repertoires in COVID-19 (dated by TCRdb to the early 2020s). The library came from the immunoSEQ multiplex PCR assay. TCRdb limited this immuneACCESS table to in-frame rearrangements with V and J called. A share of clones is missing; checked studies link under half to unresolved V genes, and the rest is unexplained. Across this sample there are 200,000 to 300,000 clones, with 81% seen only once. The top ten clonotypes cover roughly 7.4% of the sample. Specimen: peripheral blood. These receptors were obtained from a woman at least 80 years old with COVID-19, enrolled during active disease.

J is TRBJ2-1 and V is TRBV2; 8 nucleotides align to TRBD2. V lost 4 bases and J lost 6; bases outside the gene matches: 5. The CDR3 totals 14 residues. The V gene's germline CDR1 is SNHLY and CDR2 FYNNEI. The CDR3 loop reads CASSGAGVRNEQFF. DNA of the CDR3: TGTGCCAGCAGTGGAGCGGGAGTGCGCAATGAGCAGTTCTTC.

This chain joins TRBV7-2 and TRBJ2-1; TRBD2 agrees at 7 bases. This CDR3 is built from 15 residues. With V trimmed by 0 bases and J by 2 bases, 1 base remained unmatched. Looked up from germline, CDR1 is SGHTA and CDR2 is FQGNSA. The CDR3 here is CASSLAGGPYNEQFF. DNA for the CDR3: TGTGCCAGCAGCTTAGCGGGAGGGCCCTACAATGAGCAGTTCTTC. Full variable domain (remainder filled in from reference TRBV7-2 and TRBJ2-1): GAGVSQSPSNKVTEKGKDVELRCDPISGHTALYWYRQSLGQGLEFLIYFQGNSAPDKSGLPSDRFSAERTGGSVSTLTIQRTQQEDSAVYLCASSLAGGPYNEQFFGPGTRLTVL.

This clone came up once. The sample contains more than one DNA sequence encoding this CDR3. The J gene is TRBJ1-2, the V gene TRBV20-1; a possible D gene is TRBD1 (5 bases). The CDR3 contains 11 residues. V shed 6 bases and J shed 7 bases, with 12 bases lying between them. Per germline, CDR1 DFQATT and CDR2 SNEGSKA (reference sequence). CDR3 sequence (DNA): TGCAGTGCGCGGGGGGGAGGTGGCTACACCTTC. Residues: CSARGGGGYTF.

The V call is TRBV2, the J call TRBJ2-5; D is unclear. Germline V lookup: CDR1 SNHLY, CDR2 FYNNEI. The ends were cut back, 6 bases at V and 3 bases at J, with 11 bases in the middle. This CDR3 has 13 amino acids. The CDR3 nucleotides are TGTGCCAGCAGCGCACAAGGAGAAGAGACCCAGTACTTC. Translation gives CASSAQGEETQYF.

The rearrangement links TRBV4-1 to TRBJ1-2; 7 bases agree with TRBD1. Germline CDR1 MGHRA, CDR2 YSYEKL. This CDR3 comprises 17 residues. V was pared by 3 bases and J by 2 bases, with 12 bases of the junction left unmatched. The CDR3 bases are TGCGCCAGCAGCCATCAACAGGGGTCTGACTACAACTATGGCTACACCTTC. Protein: CASSHQQGSDYNYGYTF.

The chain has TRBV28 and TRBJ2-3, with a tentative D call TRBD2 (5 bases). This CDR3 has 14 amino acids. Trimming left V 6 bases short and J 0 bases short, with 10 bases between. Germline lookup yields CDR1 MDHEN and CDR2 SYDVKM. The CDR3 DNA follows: TGTGCCAGCAGCCCCCGCGGGAGCACAGATACGCAGTATTTT. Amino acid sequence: CASSPRGSTDTQYF.

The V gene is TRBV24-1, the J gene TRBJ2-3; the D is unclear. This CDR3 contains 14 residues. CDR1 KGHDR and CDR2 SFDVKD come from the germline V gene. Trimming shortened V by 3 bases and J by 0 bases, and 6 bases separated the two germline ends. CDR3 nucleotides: TGTGCCACCAGTGATCCCTCCAGCACAGATACGCAGTATTTT. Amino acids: CATSDPSSTDTQYF.

Here the CDR3 reads CASSAQGYQETQYF. The DNA for the CDR3 is TGTGCCAGCAGCGCACAGGGTTATCAAGAGACCCAGTACTTC. The V gene is TRBV11-1, the J gene TRBJ2-5, with D perhaps TRBD1 (6 bases). From germline, CDR1 is SGHAT and CDR2 FQDESV (reference sequence). CDR3 length equals 14 residues. V lost 5 bases to trimming and J lost 2 bases, with 12 bases between them.

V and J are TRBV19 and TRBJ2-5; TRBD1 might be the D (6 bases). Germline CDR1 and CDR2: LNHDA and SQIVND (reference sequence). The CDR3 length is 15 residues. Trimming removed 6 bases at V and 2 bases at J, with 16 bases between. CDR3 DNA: TGTGCCAGTAGAGACAGGAGCTGGGATCAAGAGACCCAGTACTTC. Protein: CASRDRSWDQETQYF. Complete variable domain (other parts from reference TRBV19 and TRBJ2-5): DGGITQSPKYLFRKEGQNVTLSCEQNLNHDAMYWYRQDPGQGLRLIYYSQIVNDFQKGDIAEGYSVSREKKESFPLTVTSAQKNPTAFYLCASRDRSWDQETQYFGPGTRLLVL.

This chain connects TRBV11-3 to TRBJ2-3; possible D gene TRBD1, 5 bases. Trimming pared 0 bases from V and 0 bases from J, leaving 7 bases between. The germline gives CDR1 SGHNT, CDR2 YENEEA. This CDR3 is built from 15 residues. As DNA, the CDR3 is TGTGCCAGCAGCTTAGATGGGGCTAGCACAGATACGCAGTATTTT. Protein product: CASSLDGASTDTQYF. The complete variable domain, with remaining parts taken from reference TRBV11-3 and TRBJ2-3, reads EAGVVQSPRYKIIEKKQPVAFWCNPISGHNTLYWYLQNLGQGPELLIRYENEEAVDDSQLPKDRFSAERLKGVDSTLKIQPAELGDSAVYLCASSLDGASTDTQYFGPGTRLTVL.

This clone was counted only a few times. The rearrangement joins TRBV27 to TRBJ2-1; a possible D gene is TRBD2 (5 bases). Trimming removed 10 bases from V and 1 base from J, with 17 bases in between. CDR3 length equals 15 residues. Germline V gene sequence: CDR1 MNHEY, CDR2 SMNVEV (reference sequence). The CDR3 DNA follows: TGTGCCACCTCGCGTGGCGGGCTATCCTACAATGAGCAGTTCTTC. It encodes CATSRGGLSYNEQFF.

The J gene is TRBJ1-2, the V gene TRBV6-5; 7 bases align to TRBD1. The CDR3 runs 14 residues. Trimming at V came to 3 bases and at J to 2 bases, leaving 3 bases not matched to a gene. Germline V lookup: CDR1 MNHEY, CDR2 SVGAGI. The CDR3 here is CASSYRGQNYGYTF. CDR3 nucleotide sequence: TGTGCCAGCAGTTATAGGGGGCAAAACTATGGCTACACCTTC.

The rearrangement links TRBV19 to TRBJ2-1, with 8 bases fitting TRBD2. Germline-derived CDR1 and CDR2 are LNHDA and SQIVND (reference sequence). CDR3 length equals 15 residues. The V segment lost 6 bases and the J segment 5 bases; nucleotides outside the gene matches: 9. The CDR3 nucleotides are TGTGCCAGTAGCCTCCCCCGGGAGGGCCACAATGAGCAGTTCTTC. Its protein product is CASSLPREGHNEQFF.

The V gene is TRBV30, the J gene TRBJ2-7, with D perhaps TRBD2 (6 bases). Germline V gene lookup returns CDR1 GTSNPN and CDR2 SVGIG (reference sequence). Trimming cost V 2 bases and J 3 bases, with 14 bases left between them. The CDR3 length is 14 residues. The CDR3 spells CAWSLWGEIYEQYF. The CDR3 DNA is TGTGCCTGGAGTCTATGGGGGGAAATCTACGAGCAGTACTTC.

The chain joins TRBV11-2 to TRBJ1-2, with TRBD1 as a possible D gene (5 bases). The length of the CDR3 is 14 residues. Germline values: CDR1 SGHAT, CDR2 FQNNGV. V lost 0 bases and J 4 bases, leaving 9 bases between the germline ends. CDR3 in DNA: TGTGCCAGCAGCTTAGATGCAGGGCGCTATGGCTACACCTTC. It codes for CASSLDAGRYGYTF.

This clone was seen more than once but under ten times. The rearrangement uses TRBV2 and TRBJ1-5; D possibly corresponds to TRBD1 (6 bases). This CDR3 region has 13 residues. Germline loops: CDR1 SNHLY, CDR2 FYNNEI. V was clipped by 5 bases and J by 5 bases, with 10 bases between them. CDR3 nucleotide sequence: TGTGCCAGCAGTCCAGGGGTATATCAGCCCCAGCATTTT. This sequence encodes CASSPGVYQPQHF.

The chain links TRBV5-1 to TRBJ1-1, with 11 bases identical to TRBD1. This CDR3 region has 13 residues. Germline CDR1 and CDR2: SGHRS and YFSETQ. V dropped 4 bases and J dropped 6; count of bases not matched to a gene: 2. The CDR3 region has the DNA TGCGCCAGCAGCCCGGACAGGGGGCCTGAAGCTTTCTTT. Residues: CASSPDRGPEAFF.

The CDR3 nucleotides read TGTGCCAGCAGTTTTATGGGGACAGGGGGCAATCAGCCCCAGCATTTT. Translation gives CASSFMGTGGNQPQHF. The chain combines TRBV6-6 with TRBJ1-5, with 10 bases lining up with TRBD1. The germline CDR1 and CDR2 sequences are MNHNY and SVGAGI (reference sequence). There are 16 residues in the CDR3. After removal of 4 bases from V and 2 bases from J, the junction contained 5 bases not matched to a gene.

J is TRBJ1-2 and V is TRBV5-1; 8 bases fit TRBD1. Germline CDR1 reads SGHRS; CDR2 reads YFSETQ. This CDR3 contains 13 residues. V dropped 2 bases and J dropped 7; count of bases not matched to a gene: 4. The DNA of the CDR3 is TGCGCCAGCAGCTTAGGACAGGGTAGTGGCTACACCTTC. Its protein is CASSLGQGSGYTF.

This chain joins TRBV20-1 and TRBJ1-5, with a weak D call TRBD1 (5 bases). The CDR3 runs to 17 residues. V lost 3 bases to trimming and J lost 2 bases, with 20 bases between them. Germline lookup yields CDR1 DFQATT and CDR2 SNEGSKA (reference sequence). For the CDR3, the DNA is TGCAGTGCTAGTGAGCTATTTAAGGGGTTGCGCAATCAGCCCCAGCATTTT. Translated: CSASELFKGLRNQPQHF.

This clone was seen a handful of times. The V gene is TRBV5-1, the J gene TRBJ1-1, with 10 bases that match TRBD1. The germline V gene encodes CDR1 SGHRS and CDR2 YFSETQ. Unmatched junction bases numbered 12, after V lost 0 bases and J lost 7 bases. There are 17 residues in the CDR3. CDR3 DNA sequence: TGCGCCAGCAGCTTGGTTAGACAGGGGGCCCTTGGAGATGAAGCTTTCTTT. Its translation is CASSLVRQGALGDEAFF.

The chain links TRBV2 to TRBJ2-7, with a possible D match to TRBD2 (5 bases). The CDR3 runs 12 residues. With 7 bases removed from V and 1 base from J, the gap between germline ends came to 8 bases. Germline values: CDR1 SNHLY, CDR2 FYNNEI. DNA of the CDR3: TGTGCCAGCAAGAGGGAGTCCTACGAGCAGTACTTC. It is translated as CASKRESYEQYF.

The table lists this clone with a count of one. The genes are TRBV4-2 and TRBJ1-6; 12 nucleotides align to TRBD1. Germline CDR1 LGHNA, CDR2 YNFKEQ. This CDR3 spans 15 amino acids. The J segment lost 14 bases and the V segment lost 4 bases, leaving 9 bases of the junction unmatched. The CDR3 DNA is TGTGCCAGCAGCCGACCGACCGGGACAGGGGGCACCCTCCACTTT. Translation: CASSRPTGTGGTLHF.

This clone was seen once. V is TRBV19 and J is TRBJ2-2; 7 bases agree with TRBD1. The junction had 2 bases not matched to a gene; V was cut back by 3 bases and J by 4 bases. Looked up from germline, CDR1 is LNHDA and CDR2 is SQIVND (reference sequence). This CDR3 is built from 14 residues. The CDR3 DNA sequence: TGTGCCAGTAGTATCGACAGGGCCACCGGGGAGCTGTTTTTT. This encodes CASSIDRATGELFF.

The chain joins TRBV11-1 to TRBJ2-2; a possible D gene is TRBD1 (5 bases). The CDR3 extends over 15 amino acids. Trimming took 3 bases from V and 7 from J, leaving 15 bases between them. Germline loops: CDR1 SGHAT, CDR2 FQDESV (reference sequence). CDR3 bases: TGTGCCAGCAGCTTCGGCCTAGGGGTCGGCGGGGAGCTGTTTTTT. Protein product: CASSFGLGVGGELFF. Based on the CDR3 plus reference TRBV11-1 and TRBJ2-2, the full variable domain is EAEVAQSPRYKITEKSQAVAFWCDPISGHATLYWYRQILGQGPELLVQFQDESVVDDSQLPKDRFSAERLKGVDSTLKIQPAELGDSAMYLCASSFGLGVGGELFFGEGSRLTVL.

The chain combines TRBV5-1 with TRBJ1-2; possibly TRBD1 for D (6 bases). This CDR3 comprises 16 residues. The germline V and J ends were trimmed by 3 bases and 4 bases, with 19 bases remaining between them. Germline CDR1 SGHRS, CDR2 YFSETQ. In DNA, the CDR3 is TGCGCCAGCAGCTCTGGCGGGGGGCCTGAGGGCTATGGCTACACCTTC. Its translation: CASSSGGGPEGYGYTF.

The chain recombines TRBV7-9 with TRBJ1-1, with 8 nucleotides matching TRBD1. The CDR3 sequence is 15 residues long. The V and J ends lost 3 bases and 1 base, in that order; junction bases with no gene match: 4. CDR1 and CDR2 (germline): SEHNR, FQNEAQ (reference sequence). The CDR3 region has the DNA TGTGCCAGCAGCTTGGGGGGACAGGCGAACACTGAAGCTTTCTTT. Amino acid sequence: CASSLGGQANTEAFF. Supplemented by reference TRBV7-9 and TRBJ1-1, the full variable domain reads DTGVSQNPRHKITKRGQNVTFRCDPISEHNRLYWYRQTLGQGPEFLTYFQNEAQLEKSRLLSDRFSAERPKGSFSTLEIQRTEQGDSAMYLCASSLGGQANTEAFFGQGTRLTVV.

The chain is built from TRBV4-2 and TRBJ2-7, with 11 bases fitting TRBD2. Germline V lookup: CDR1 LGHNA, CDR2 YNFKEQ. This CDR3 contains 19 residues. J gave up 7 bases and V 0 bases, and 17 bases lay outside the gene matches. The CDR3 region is CASSQDVETSGSVGWEQYF. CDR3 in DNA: TGTGCCAGCAGCCAAGATGTGGAAACTAGCGGGAGTGTGGGATGGGAGCAGTACTTC.

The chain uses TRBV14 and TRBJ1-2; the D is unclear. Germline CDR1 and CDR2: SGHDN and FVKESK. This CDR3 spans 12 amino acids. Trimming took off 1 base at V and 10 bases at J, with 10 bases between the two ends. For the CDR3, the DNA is TGTGCCAGCAGCCAAGTAGGCAACTACTACACCTTC. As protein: CASSQVGNYYTF.

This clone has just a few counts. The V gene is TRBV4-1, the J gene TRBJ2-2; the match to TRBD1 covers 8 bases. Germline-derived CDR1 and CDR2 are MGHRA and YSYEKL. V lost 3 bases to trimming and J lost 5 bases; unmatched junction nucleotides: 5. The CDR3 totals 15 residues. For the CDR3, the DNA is TGCGCCAGCAGCCACGGAAACAGGGGGACCGGGGAGCTGTTTTTT. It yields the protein CASSHGNRGTGELFF.